The 25 T cell receptor beta chains in this list originate from one sample, sequenced in a study of T cell responses to AZD1222 COVID-19 vaccine. Here immunoSEQ multiplex PCR was the method, and the copy in TCRdb shows in-frame clones only, minus some. The sample holds 120,000 or so clones, 88% seen once. Here the sequenced sample was peripheral blood, taken on day 0 of MenACWY control vaccination. All receptors derive from an adult in good health.

The chain joins TRBV4-1 to TRBJ2-5; no reliable D call. Germline values: CDR1 MGHRA, CDR2 YSYEKL. V was clipped by 4 bases and J by 3 bases, with 18 bases between them. The CDR3 loop spans 16 amino acids. This CDR3 is CASSLLPPPDEETQYF. The CDR3 nucleotides are TGCGCCAGCAGCCTATTGCCCCCCCCGGATGAAGAGACCCAGTACTTC.

This clone was recorded once. CDR3 protein: CASSATGGYNSPLHF. Here the CDR3 DNA reads TGTGCCAGCTCAGCAACAGGAGGCTATAATTCACCCCTCCACTTT. The V gene is TRBV18, the J gene TRBJ1-6, with D perhaps matching TRBD1 (5 bases). V was clipped by 5 bases and J by 3 bases, with 11 bases between them. Germline V gives CDR1 KGHSH, CDR2 LQKENI. The CDR3 spans 15 residues.

This clone has only a few counts. The chain uses TRBV5-6 and TRBJ2-7, with 7 nucleotides matching TRBD1. V lost 2 bases and J lost 5; bases outside the gene matches: 4. The CDR3 runs to 13 residues. CDR1 is SGHDT, CDR2 YYEEEE, per germline. This CDR3 reads CASSLQGPNEQYF. CDR3 DNA: TGTGCCAGCAGCTTACAGGGGCCCAACGAGCAGTACTTC. The whole variable domain, remainder taken from reference TRBV5-6 and TRBJ2-7, is DAGVTQSPTHLIKTRGQQVTLRCSPKSGHDTVSWYQQALGQGPQFIFQYYEEEERQRGNFPDRFSGHQFPNYSSELNVNALLLGDSALYLCASSLQGPNEQYFGPGTRLTVT.

This chain links TRBV24-1 with TRBJ1-2, with TRBD1 identical over 10 bases. Trimming cost V 3 bases and J 4 bases; bases outside gene matches: 1. Germline V lookup: CDR1 KGHDR, CDR2 SFDVKD. This CDR3 region has 14 residues. In DNA form, the CDR3 reads TGTGCCACCAGTGATGACAGGGGGCCCTATGGCTACACCTTC. Protein product: CATSDDRGPYGYTF.

The genes are TRBV7-2 and TRBJ2-1; D gene uncertain. CDR3 length: 13 residues. Trimming removed 0 bases at V and 8 bases at J, with 8 bases between. Germline CDR1 reads SGHTA; CDR2 reads FQGNSA. The CDR3 nucleotides are TGTGCCAGCAGCTTAGCAAGCAGGCATGAGCAGTTCTTC. It translates to CASSLASRHEQFF.

J is TRBJ2-7 and V is TRBV7-6, with TRBD2 identical over 10 bases. Germline loops: CDR1 SGHVS, CDR2 FNYEAQ. V was clipped by 4 bases and J by 3 bases; unmatched bases: 6. The CDR3 is made up of 15 amino acids. CDR3 loop: CASSSSLAGIYEQYF. The CDR3 bases are TGTGCCAGCAGCTCGTCACTAGCGGGAATCTACGAGCAGTACTTC. Together with reference TRBV7-6 and TRBJ2-7, the CDR3 gives the full variable domain: GAGVSQSPRYKVTKRGQDVALRCDPISGHVSLYWYRQALGQGPEFLTYFNYEAQQDKSGLPNDRFSAERPEGSISTLTIQRTEQRDSAMYRCASSSSLAGIYEQYFGPGTRLTVT.

The sample holds one count of this clone. V usage is TRBV14 and J usage is TRBJ2-1, with 9 bases lining up with TRBD1. CDR1 is SGHDN and CDR2 is FVKESK in the germline V gene. This CDR3 has 19 residues. The V segment lost 0 bases and the J segment 9 bases; nucleotides outside the gene matches: 18. CDR3 DNA: TGTGCCAGCAGCCAAGAAAGGCGACCGGGACAGGGATCTCGTGTTGAGCAGTTCTTC. Translation gives CASSQERRPGQGSRVEQFF.

The count of this clone is one. The genes are TRBV6-6 and TRBJ1-3; no firm D call. Germline V gives CDR1 MNHNY, CDR2 SVGAGI (reference sequence). The CDR3 sequence is 11 residues long. V lost 8 bases, J lost 5 bases, and 7 bases lay in between. The chain's CDR3 is CASQRRNTIYF. In DNA, the CDR3 is TGTGCCAGCCAACGACGAAACACCATATATTTT.

The count of this clone is one. The gene calls are TRBV4-1 and TRBJ1-1; D is ambiguous. The V end lost 6 bases, the J end lost 0 bases, and 8 bases lay between the germline ends. Germline V gives CDR1 MGHRA, CDR2 YSYEKL. There are 13 residues in the CDR3. The CDR3 sequence: CASRAAMNTEAFF. Written as DNA, the CDR3 is TGCGCCAGCAGGGCGGCGATGAACACTGAAGCTTTCTTT.

The CDR3 is CASSWGGGSGELFF. The CDR3 DNA follows: TGTGCCAGCAGCTGGGGCGGCGGGTCCGGGGAGCTGTTTTTT. This chain connects TRBV28 to TRBJ2-2; D assignment may be TRBD1 or TRBD2 (5 bases each). Trimming pared 6 bases from V and 6 bases from J, leaving 14 bases between. The CDR3 is 14 amino acids. Germline loops: CDR1 MDHEN, CDR2 SYDVKM. The entire variable domain, with the rest obtained from reference TRBV28 and TRBJ2-2, is as follows: DVKVTQSSRYLVKRTGEKVFLECVQDMDHENMFWYRQDPGLGLRLIYFSYDVKMKEKGDIPEGYSVSREKKERFSLILESASTNQTSMYLCASSWGGGSGELFFGEGSRLTVL.

This rearrangement joins TRBV9 to TRBJ1-5; D not certain. This CDR3 has 13 amino acids. Germline V CDR1 and CDR2: SGDLS, YYNGEE. V dropped 0 bases and J dropped 6 bases, with 7 bases sitting between them. This CDR3 reads CASSVDTGQPQHF. In DNA form, the CDR3 reads TGTGCCAGCAGCGTAGATACCGGTCAGCCCCAGCATTTT.

This chain uses TRBV28 with TRBJ2-7; D is unresolved. Germline V gene sequence: CDR1 MDHEN, CDR2 SYDVKM. V lost 8 bases and J lost 5, with 13 bases in between. The CDR3 extends over 12 amino acids. The CDR3 here is CASCLVGDEQYF. CDR3 DNA: TGTGCCAGCTGCCTGGTTGGGGACGAGCAGTACTTC.

This clone was observed a few times. The genes are TRBV2 and TRBJ1-3; unclear D gene. Germline CDR1 reads SNHLY; CDR2 reads FYNNEI. This CDR3 is built from 10 residues. Trimming took off 4 bases at V and 9 bases at J, with 4 bases between the two ends. In DNA, the CDR3 is TGTGCCAGCAGTGGGACCACCATATATTTT. This encodes CASSGTTIYF.

This chain joins TRBV30 and TRBJ2-1; 8 nucleotides agree with TRBD1. Per the germline V gene, CDR1 is GTSNPN and CDR2 is SVGIG (reference sequence). V dropped 3 bases and J dropped 0; count of bases not matched to a gene: 4. The CDR3 contains 15 residues. The CDR3 loop reads CAWSWDRSSYNEQFF. The CDR3, as DNA: TGTGCCTGGAGCTGGGACAGGAGCTCCTACAATGAGCAGTTCTTC.

The rearrangement links TRBV5-1 to TRBJ2-1; D is undetermined. The CDR3 consists of 14 residues. Germline lookup yields CDR1 SGHRS and CDR2 YFSETQ. With 0 bases removed from V and 6 bases from J, the gap between germline ends came to 10 bases. The CDR3 loop reads CASSLDSGLNEQFF. DNA of the CDR3: TGCGCCAGCAGCTTGGACTCAGGCCTCAATGAGCAGTTCTTC.

The genes are TRBV5-1 and TRBJ2-1, with TRBD2 identical over 11 bases. The V and J ends lost 2 bases and 5 bases, in that order; junction bases with no gene match: 9. The CDR3 runs to 17 residues. Per germline, CDR1 SGHRS and CDR2 YFSETQ. This CDR3 reads CASSFLPGTSGHNEQFF. CDR3 DNA sequence: TGCGCCAGCAGCTTTTTGCCCGGGACTAGCGGACACAATGAGCAGTTCTTC. The full variable domain, completed using reference TRBV5-1 and TRBJ2-1, is KAGVTQTPRYLIKTRGQQVTLSCSPISGHRSVSWYQQTPGQGLQFLFEYFSETQRNKGNFPGRFSGRQFSNSRSEMNVSTLELGDSALYLCASSFLPGTSGHNEQFFGPGTRLTVL.

The CDR3 spells CASGLTGTRQETQYF. The CDR3 region has the DNA TGTGCCAGCGGACTAACCGGGACGCGGCAAGAGACCCAGTACTTC. The chain recombines TRBV9 with TRBJ2-5, with D tentatively TRBD2 (6 bases). V lost 7 bases to trimming and J lost 2 bases, with 18 bases between them. CDR3 length equals 15 residues. Germline lookup yields CDR1 SGDLS and CDR2 YYNGEE.

V and J are TRBV24-1 and TRBJ2-1; D is undetermined. This CDR3 is 13 amino acids long. CDR1 is KGHDR and CDR2 is SFDVKD in the germline V gene. V dropped 0 bases and J dropped 8 bases, with 7 bases sitting between them. The CDR3: CATSDLRPDEQFF. The CDR3 DNA is TGTGCCACCAGTGATTTGCGGCCTGATGAGCAGTTCTTC.

The chain employs TRBV3-1 (or the pseudogene TRBV3-2) and TRBJ1-2; 9 nucleotides agree with TRBD1. This CDR3 has 15 residues. Germline V gene sequence: CDR1 LGHDT, CDR2 YNNKEL (reference sequence). With V trimmed by 5 bases and J by 4 bases, 8 bases remained unmatched. The CDR3, as DNA: TGTGCCAGCAGCTTCAGGGACAGGGAGGGCTATGGCTACACCTTC. Translation: CASSFRDREGYGYTF.

CDR3 DNA sequence: TGTGCCAGCAGTTTGGTTGAAAAACTGTTTTTT. This sequence encodes CASSLVEKLFF. The V gene is TRBV28, the J gene TRBJ1-4, with D unclear. This CDR3 has 11 residues. The germline CDR1 and CDR2 sequences are MDHEN and SYDVKM. V lost 3 bases, J lost 7 bases, and 3 bases lay in between.

This chain links TRBV5-1 with TRBJ2-5; D is possibly TRBD1 (6 bases). V shed 0 bases and J shed 7 bases, with 13 bases lying between them. CDR3 size: 14 residues. Germline-derived CDR1 and CDR2 are SGHRS and YFSETQ. This CDR3 is CASSLAVQGGTQYF. DNA of the CDR3: TGCGCCAGCAGCTTGGCCGTACAGGGCGGGACCCAGTACTTC. The full variable domain, its missing parts supplied by reference TRBV5-1 and TRBJ2-5, is KAGVTQTPRYLIKTRGQQVTLSCSPISGHRSVSWYQQTPGQGLQFLFEYFSETQRNKGNFPGRFSGRQFSNSRSEMNVSTLELGDSALYLCASSLAVQGGTQYFGPGTRLLVL.

The chain has TRBV5-4 and TRBJ2-3; the match to TRBD2 covers 9 bases. J gave up 2 bases and V 6 bases, and 7 bases lay outside the gene matches. Germline CDR1 SGHNT, CDR2 YYREEE (reference sequence). CDR3 length: 15 amino acids. CDR3 residues: CASKASGTLTDTQYF. CDR3 coding DNA: TGTGCCAGCAAGGCTAGCGGGACCCTCACAGATACGCAGTATTTT.

This clone has only one observation. The CDR3 DNA reads as TGTGCCACCAGTGATGCCGGGACAGGCAAAGCTAACTATGGCTACACCTTC. Encoded protein: CATSDAGTGKANYGYTF. This chain connects TRBV24-1 to TRBJ1-2; 8 bases map to TRBD1. The germline CDR1 and CDR2 sequences are KGHDR and SFDVKD. Losses at the gene ends were 3 bases for V and 0 bases for J; bases not matched to a gene: 8. This CDR3 is built from 17 residues.

V usage is TRBV4-1 and J usage is TRBJ1-2; unclear D gene. The germline V and J ends were trimmed by 0 bases and 1 base, with 12 bases remaining between them. Germline CDR1 MGHRA, CDR2 YSYEKL. This CDR3 region has 16 residues. The CDR3 DNA is TGCGCCAGCAGCCAAGATAGGACTCCGTTTAACTATGGCTACACCTTC. Its translation: CASSQDRTPFNYGYTF.

In its sample, this clone was seen once. The chain couples TRBV2 to TRBJ1-5, with 7 bases that match TRBD1. V gave up 4 bases and J gave up 4 bases; unmatched junction bases: 4. This CDR3 has 14 amino acids. Germline loops: CDR1 SNHLY, CDR2 FYNNEI. The CDR3 bases are TGTGCCAGCAGTGTTCCAGGGGGGAATCAGCCCCAGCATTTT. Its translation is CASSVPGGNQPQHF.